These T cell receptor beta chains were read from a single sample in a study of blood T cell repertoires in COVID-19. Method: immunoSEQ multiplex PCR; TCRdb's copy keeps in-frame clones and lacks some. The table includes 200,000 to 250,000 clones, over 75% detected once. The sample was PBMCs or T cells enriched from blood (not recorded which). These receptors were collected from a woman aged 55 to 70 who had recovered from COVID-19. Each CDR3 is given with its conserved first and last residue. D genes are given only for firm matches. Clone size, where shown, is once, few, many, or a class for clones that have expanded.

TRBV19,21,TRBJ2-2,few,TRBD1,TGTGCCAGTAGTCCCCATCGTCCTTTCGGGACAGGCTACGCGAACACCGGGGAGCTGTTTTTT,CASSPHRPFGTGYANTGELFF
TRBV7-9,19,TRBJ1-5,NA,NA,TGTGCCAGCAGCTTAGCGTGGGGGTACGATACAGGGAGCAATCAGCCCCAGCATTTT,CASSLAWGYDTGSNQPQHF
TRBV3-1/TRBV3-2,13,TRBJ1-2,NA,NA,TGTGCCAGCAGCCAATTGACAGGTGGTGGCTACACCTTC,CASSQLTGGGYTF
TRBV2,15,TRBJ1-2,NA,NA,TGTGCCAGCAGTGCATCCGGAGGAGTTAACTATGGCTACACCTTC,CASSASGGVNYGYTF
TRBV15,18,TRBJ2-1,NA,TRBD2,TGTGCCACCAGCAGAGAACGGTCATTAACTAGCGGGGACAATGAGCAGTTCTTC,CATSRERSLTSGDNEQFF
TRBV19,13,TRBJ2-1,NA,NA,TGTGCCAGTATGGGGAGCTCCTACAATGAGCAGTTCTTC,CASMGSSYNEQFF
TRBV15,18,TRBJ2-2,NA,TRBD1,TGTGCCACCAGCAGAGATTTGACAGGGGGCGGCAGCACCGGGGAGCTGTTTTTT,CATSRDLTGGGSTGELFF
TRBV27,15,TRBJ2-1,NA,NA,TGTGCCAGCAGTTTAGGCCCTCCCCTTATGAATGAGCAGTTCTTC,CASSLGPPLMNEQFF
TRBV3-1/TRBV3-2,16,TRBJ1-4,NA,NA,TGTGCCAGCAGCCAATTCGCTGGTTCGCCGACAGAAAAACTGTTTTTT,CASSQFAGSPTEKLFF
TRBV11-3,13,TRBJ2-5,few,NA,TGTGCCAGCAGTGGGGGACTGGAAGAGACCCAGTACTTC,CASSGGLEETQYF
TRBV13,16,TRBJ2-1,NA,NA,TGTGCCAGCAGCGAGAGGTCCGGGATCTCCTACAATGAGCAGTTCTTC,CASSERSGISYNEQFF
TRBV5-1,16,TRBJ2-2,NA,TRBD1,TGCGCCAGCAGCCCAGGCGACAGGGGATTGCGCGGGGAGCTGTTTTTT,CASSPGDRGLRGELFF
TRBV3-1/TRBV3-2,17,TRBJ2-1,NA,TRBD1,TGTGCCAGCAGCCCAAAAGTCGGGACAGGGGCCTACAATGAGCAGTTCTTC,CASSPKVGTGAYNEQFF
TRBV19,17,TRBJ1-5,few,NA,TGTGCCAGTAGTCCCGCCGGGACCAGGGGCGGCAATCAGCCCCAGCATTTT,CASSPAGTRGGNQPQHF
TRBV11-2,14,TRBJ1-5,NA,NA,TGTGCCAGCAGCCTCGGACAGTATAATCAGCCCCAGCATTTT,CASSLGQYNQPQHF
TRBV27,14,TRBJ2-3,NA,TRBD1,TGTGCCAGCAGTCCCGGACAGGGGACAGATACGCAGTATTTT,CASSPGQGTDTQYF
TRBV7-9,12,TRBJ1-1,NA,NA,TGTGCAGGGAGTGGAGTCAGTACTGAAGCTTTCTTT,CAGSGVSTEAFF
TRBV7-2,15,TRBJ1-2,NA,NA,TGTGCCAGCAGCTTAGTCGCGGGGGATAAGGATGGCTACACCTTC,CASSLVAGDKDGYTF
TRBV6-4,17,TRBJ2-3,NA,TRBD2,TGTGCCAGCAGTGCAGCTAGCGGGGGGGCCTCAGTAGATACGCAGTATTTT,CASSAASGGASVDTQYF
TRBV19,16,TRBJ2-7,NA,NA,TGTGCCAGTAGGCTCAGAGGCAGGGAAGCTCCCTACGAGCAGTACTTC,CASRLRGREAPYEQYF
TRBV28,14,TRBJ2-7,NA,NA,TGTGCCAGCAGCCCTCCGGGGGGCCCCTACGAGCAGTACTTC,CASSPPGGPYEQYF
TRBV7-2,15,TRBJ1-3,once,TRBD1,TGTGCCAGCAGTTTCGCGACAGGGGTTGGAAACACCATATATTTT,CASSFATGVGNTIYF
TRBV5-1,17,TRBJ2-7,NA,TRBD2,TGCGCCAGCAGCACCGGGACTAGCGGGAGGGCCGTTTACGAGCAGTACTTC,CASSTGTSGRAVYEQYF
TRBV6-1,16,TRBJ2-1,NA,TRBD2,TGTGCCAGCAGTGAGTTTGGTCTAGCGGGAAACAATGAGCAGTTCTTC,CASSEFGLAGNNEQFF
TRBV5-1,15,TRBJ2-7,once,TRBD1,TGCGCCAGCAGCGAAGACAGGGGCCATACCTACGAGCAGTACTTC,CASSEDRGHTYEQYF
TRBV5-8,16,TRBJ2-6,few,NA,TGTGCCAGCAGCTTCTACTTCGACTCTGGGGCCAACGTCCTGACTTTC,CASSFYFDSGANVLTF
TRBV11-2,16,TRBJ1-1,NA,TRBD1,TGTGCCAGCAGATCCAATAACCAGGGGGCGCGAACTGAAGCTTTCTTT,CASRSNNQGARTEAFF
TRBV7-2,15,TRBJ1-5,NA,TRBD1,TGTGCCAGCAGCTTAGTACAGGGGATCAATCAGCCCCAGCATTTT,CASSLVQGINQPQHF
TRBV7-9,15,TRBJ1-5,NA,TRBD1,TGTGCCAGCAGCCCAGGGACAGGGAGCAATCAGCCCCAGCATTTT,CASSPGTGSNQPQHF
TRBV18,14,TRBJ1-2,NA,NA,TGTGCCAGCTCACCTCGGGACACCTACTATGGCTACACCTTC,CASSPRDTYYGYTF
TRBV29-1,12,TRBJ2-7,NA,NA,TGCAGCGTTGCATCCAGGGGCTACGAGCAGTACTTC,CSVASRGYEQYF
TRBV6-1,16,TRBJ2-4,few,NA,TGTGCCAGCAGTGAACCACTGGGACTTTCCAAAAACATTCAGTACTTC,CASSEPLGLSKNIQYF